In this sample, the clone carrying this TCR beta chain turned up a few times. Its antigen is not identified. These data belong to a study of CD8 T cells in ankylosing spondylitis. Germline CDR1 is MDHEN and CDR2 is SYDVKM. V was shortened by 5 bases and J by 6 bases, with 10 bases between the two germline ends. The CDR3 sequence is 12 residues long. MiXCR, applied by TCRdb to the 5' RACE reads, yields one record per CDR3 protein. This repertoire shows fewer than 750,000 distinct CDR3 sequences, 15% to 20% found once; its top ten account for around a fifth. Overall study findings and caveats: Within ankylosing spondylitis blood, a TCR beta motif made up of several highly homologous variants appeared to be characteristic. A subset of motif variants has previously been described in the synovial fluid and blood of reactive arthritis. Researchers reportedly found disease-linked clones significantly enriched in matched ankylosing spondylitis synovial fluid.

The J gene is TRBJ1-2, the V gene TRBV28; no clear D gene. The sequenced material came from blood, either unsorted or a sorted T cell fraction (not recorded which). The origin of this receptor is a male donor with ankylosing spondylitis. CDR3 DNA sequence: TGTGCCAGCAGTCCAAGGACCCATGGCTACACCTTC. It encodes CASSPRTHGYTF.